These 2 T cell receptor beta chains came from one sample sequenced in a study of T cell responses to AZD1222 COVID-19 vaccine. Using immunoSEQ multiplex PCR, the repertoire was profiled, and TCRdb retains in-frame clones only, with some absent. The profile covers 95,000 to 150,000 clones, with around 94% appearing a single time and over 1.5% taken by the ten largest. The sequences come from peripheral blood, collected on day 0 of AZD1222 vaccination. The receptors here all came from an adult in good health.

The table lists this clone with a count of one. The chain carries TRBV6-1 and TRBJ1-1; the D gene is possibly TRBD1 (6 bases). Per germline, CDR1 MNHNS and CDR2 SASEGT. The CDR3 has 14 amino acids. Between the trimmed V and J ends, which lost 3 bases and 7 bases, there was a span of 15 bases. The CDR3 DNA is TGTGCCAGCAGTGATGCGGGGGGCGGCGATGAAGCTTTCTTT. Residues: CASSDAGGGDEAFF.

This chain uses TRBV6-5 with TRBJ1-6; TRBD1 matches at 7 bases. With 4 bases clipped from V and 9 bases from J, the junction kept 9 bases outside the gene matches. The CDR3 sequence is 15 residues long. Germline values: CDR1 MNHEY, CDR2 SVGAGI. The CDR3 DNA is TGTGCCAGCAGTTCCGGACACAGGACAGGTTCACCCCTCCACTTT. It encodes CASSSGHRTGSPLHF.